This is a list of T cell receptor beta chains from one sample in a study of cytomegalovirus exposure and HLA in healthy donors. This table comes from immunoSEQ multiplex PCR, and its TCRdb copy is limited to in-frame clones, with some not included. The sample carries 100,000 to 120,000 clones, over 65% recorded once. The specimen was PBMCs. The receptors come from a woman between 18 and 29 years old in good health and CMV-seronegative. Each CDR3 is given with its conserved first and last residue. The order of the fields is J gene, clone size, D gene, V gene, CDR3 DNA, CDR3 protein. D genes are given only for firm matches. A row's size may be missing; if present it is once, few, many or a size class.

>TRBJ1-1|-|-|TRBV7-2
TGTGCCAGCAGCTCACAGGGCCGAAGGACTGAAGCTTTCTTT
CASSSQGRRTEAFF
>TRBJ2-1|-|TRBD2|TRBV27
TGTGCCAGCAGTTTGGGACTAGCGTTCGATGAGCAGTTCTTC
CASSLGLAFDEQFF
>TRBJ2-7|-|TRBD2|TRBV2
TGTGCCAGCAGAGGACTGGTCAGGCGGGGGAGCGAGCAGTACTTC
CASRGLVRRGSEQYF
>TRBJ1-2|-|-|TRBV5-5
TGTGCCAGCAGCTTGATAGTTACTAACTATGGCTACACCTTC
CASSLIVTNYGYTF
>TRBJ1-2|-|-|TRBV7-2
TGTGCCAGCAGCTTAGCGCCGGCAGGTTATGGCTACACCTTC
CASSLAPAGYGYTF
>TRBJ2-7|-|TRBD1|TRBV27
TGTGCCAGCAGTTTTCGGGACAGGGGTACCGAGCAGTACTTC
CASSFRDRGTEQYF
>TRBJ2-3|-|-|TRBV30
TGTGCCTGGACTGGTGGAGGCACAGATACGCAGTATTTT
CAWTGGGTDTQYF
>TRBJ1-1|-|TRBD1|TRBV2
TGTGCCAGCAGTTTTGCAGGGGGCAACACTGAAGCTTTCTTT
CASSFAGGNTEAFF
>TRBJ1-4|-|-|TRBV19
TGTGCCAGTAGTATCGTGAGACAGCGTCTTGCGGGAGGGGAAAAACTGTTTTTT
CASSIVRQRLAGGEKLFF
>TRBJ1-1|-|-|TRBV9
TGTGCCAGCAGCGCCATAGAGCGAGTGAACACTGAAGCTTTCTTT
CASSAIERVNTEAFF
>TRBJ1-6|-|TRBD1|TRBV5-3
TGTGCCAGAAGCTGGCCGAACCAGGGGGCGATAAATTCACCCCTCCACTTT
CARSWPNQGAINSPLHF
>TRBJ2-5|-|TRBD1|TRBV9
TGTGCCAGCAGCGTTCTGACAGGGGGGGAAGAGACCCAGTACTTC
CASSVLTGGEETQYF
>TRBJ1-5|-|TRBD1|TRBV5-1
TGCGCCAGCAGCCCGACCGGACAGGGCGTAGGGCAGCCCCAGCATTTT
CASSPTGQGVGQPQHF
>TRBJ2-1|-|TRBD2|TRBV7-7
TGTGCTAGCAGCGTGGGACTAGCGGGTAATGAGCAGTTCTTC
CASSVGLAGNEQFF
>TRBJ1-1|-|-|TRBV11-3
TGTGCCAGCAGCTTAGCTTCGGGTATCTACACTGAAGCTTTCTTT
CASSLASGIYTEAFF
>TRBJ2-2|-|TRBD1|TRBV7-9
TGTGCCAGCAGCTTGAGGACAGGGGACACCGGGGAGCTGTTTTTT
CASSLRTGDTGELFF
>TRBJ2-7|-|-|TRBV15
TGTGCCACCAGCAGAGATCCGAGCGGGCCACCTTACGAGCAGTACTTC
CATSRDPSGPPYEQYF
>TRBJ1-4|-|-|TRBV21-1
TGTGCCAGCAGCAAATGGCGACAGGAGGGAGGGGAAAAACTGTTTTTT
CASSKWRQEGGEKLFF
>TRBJ1-1|-|-|TRBV6-1
TGTGCCAGCAGTGAAGCCCAGGGGACTGAAGCTTTCTTT
CASSEAQGTEAFF
>TRBJ2-7|-|-|TRBV6-6
TGTGCCAGCAGTTTTAACTACGAGCAGTACTTC
CASSFNYEQYF
>TRBJ1-5|-|TRBD1|TRBV7-2
TGTGCCAGCAGCCCCGGACAGGGGACCCAGCCCCAGCATTTT
CASSPGQGTQPQHF
>TRBJ1-1|-|-|TRBV29-1
TGCAGCGTTAGTCAGGACAGGAACACTGAAGCTTTCTTT
CSVSQDRNTEAFF
>TRBJ1-5|few|-|TRBV19
TGTGCCAGTAGTAGGCCCAGGGGTAGCAATCAGCCCCAGCATTTT
CASSRPRGSNQPQHF
>TRBJ1-2|-|TRBD1|TRBV6-1
TGTGCCAGCAGTTGGACAGGTGATGGCTACACCTTC
CASSWTGDGYTF
>TRBJ1-4|-|-|TRBV7-8
TGTGCCAGCACCACGAGGGGGGGATGGGACAATGAAAAACTGTTTTTT
CASTTRGGWDNEKLFF
>TRBJ1-1|-|TRBD1|TRBV4-3
TGCGCCAGCAGCCAAGTTGCCCGACAGGGGGCTGAAGCTTTCTTT
CASSQVARQGAEAFF
>TRBJ1-2|-|-|TRBV19
TGTGCCAGTAGTAGAAGACACCAGAGCACCTATGGCTACACCTTC
CASSRRHQSTYGYTF
>TRBJ1-5|-|-|TRBV28
TGTGCCAGCAGACTCCAGGGGCATCAGCCCCAGCATTTT
CASRLQGHQPQHF
>TRBJ1-2|-|-|TRBV27
TGTGCCAGCAGCCCAGGCACACCTCCGGGACTGCTCCTCGGAGGCTACACCTTC
CASSPGTPPGLLLGGYTF
>TRBJ2-3|-|TRBD2|TRBV7-9
TGTGCCAGCAGCTTAAGTCCTAGCGGGGGACACACAGATACGCAGTATTTT
CASSLSPSGGHTDTQYF
>TRBJ1-5|-|-|TRBV16
TGTGCCAGCAGCCGAGAGCCCCTTAATCAGCCCCAGCATTTT
CASSREPLNQPQHF
>TRBJ2-1|-|-|TRBV11-3
TGTGCCAGCAGCTTAACAGACAATGAGCAGTTCTTC
CASSLTDNEQFF
>TRBJ2-1|-|-|TRBV7-6
TGTGCCAGCAGCTTAGTAGTGGGGGGTCGGGGTGAGCAGTTCTTC
CASSLVVGGRGEQFF
>TRBJ1-1|few|-|TRBV19
TGTGCCAGTAGTATTCGCGGGGTGAACACTGAAGCTTTCTTT
CASSIRGVNTEAFF
>TRBJ2-5|-|-|TRBV15
TGTGCCACCAGCAGAGGAGTCGGGGAGACCCAGTACTTC
CATSRGVGETQYF
>TRBJ1-1|-|-|TRBV18
TGTGCCAGCTCTACCGAAGAGGAGGCTTTCTTT
CASSTEEEAFF
>TRBJ1-2|once|-|TRBV28
TGTGCCAGCAGTTTTGGGAAAGGGAGGATTAACTATGGCTACACCTTC
CASSFGKGRINYGYTF
>TRBJ1-5|once|-|TRBV30
TGTGCCTGGAGTGGACAGGGCAATCAGCCCCAGCATTTT
CAWSGQGNQPQHF
>TRBJ1-1|-|-|TRBV29-1
TGCAGCGTTTGTAGGGGTGGGAACACTGAAGCTTTCTTT
CSVCRGGNTEAFF
>TRBJ2-1|-|-|TRBV1
TGCACCAGCAGCCAAGATCTAGCGGGAGTCTGGAATGAGCAGTTCTTC
CTSSQDLAGVWNEQFF
>TRBJ1-4|-|-|TRBV5-1
TGCGCCAGCAGCTTGACATCTACTAATGAAAAACTGTTTTTT
CASSLTSTNEKLFF
>TRBJ2-7|-|TRBD2|TRBV28
TGTGCCAGCTTTTCGACTAGCGGACCCTACGAGCAGTACTTC
CASFSTSGPYEQYF
>TRBJ2-7|-|-|TRBV5-4
TGTGCCAGCAGCTTGTTGTCGGACGAGCAGTACTTC
CASSLLSDEQYF
>TRBJ2-5|-|TRBD1|TRBV29-1
TGCAGCGGTGGACAGGGGGAAGAGACCCAGTACTTC
CSGGQGEETQYF
>TRBJ2-2|-|TRBD2|TRBV7-2
TGTGCCAGCAGCTTCACTAGCGGGGGGGCAACCGGGGAGCTGTTTTTT
CASSFTSGGATGELFF
>TRBJ1-1|-|-|TRBV18
TGTGCCAGCTCACCGAGGTTGGTACATCCGAACACTGAAGCTTTCTTT
CASSPRLVHPNTEAFF
>TRBJ1-1|-|-|TRBV19
TGTGCCAGTAGTATAGGACTGGTGAACACTGAAGCTTTCTTT
CASSIGLVNTEAFF
>TRBJ2-7|-|-|TRBV21-1
TGTGCCAGGGGAGGCGTCGCCTACGAGCAGTACTTC
CARGGVAYEQYF
>TRBJ2-5|-|-|TRBV7-2
TGTGCCAGCAGCTTCGGGGGGCCTCAAGAGACCCAGTACTTC
CASSFGGPQETQYF
>TRBJ1-5|-|-|TRBV19
TGTGCCAGTAACGGGTATAGCAATCAGCCCCAGCATTTT
CASNGYSNQPQHF
>TRBJ2-4|once|TRBD1|TRBV13
TGTGCCAGCAGCTACACAGGGGAAGCCAATCAAAACATTCAGTACTTC
CASSYTGEANQNIQYF
>TRBJ1-4|-|TRBD1|TRBV28
TGTGCCAGCAGTTTAACAGGGGGTAACTATAATGAAAAACTGTTTTTT
CASSLTGGNYNEKLFF
>TRBJ1-4|-|TRBD1|TRBV6-6
TGTGCCAGCAGCTCGGAACAGGGGGCTGGTGAAAAACTGTTTTTT
CASSSEQGAGEKLFF
>TRBJ1-2|-|-|TRBV7-9
TGTGCCAGCAGCTTAGGGCTGGGAGACACCGGCTACACCTTC
CASSLGLGDTGYTF
>TRBJ1-2|-|TRBD1|TRBV27
TGTGCCAGCAGTACGGACAGGGGGCAAACATCCTTC
CASSTDRGQTSF
>TRBJ2-3|few|-|TRBV6-5
TGTGCCAGCAGTTACACGGGCACAGATACGCAGTATTTT
CASSYTGTDTQYF
>TRBJ2-2|-|-|TRBV12-5
TGTGCTAGTGGTTTGGATACCTGGACTCTGAACACCGGGGAGCTGTTTTTT
CASGLDTWTLNTGELFF